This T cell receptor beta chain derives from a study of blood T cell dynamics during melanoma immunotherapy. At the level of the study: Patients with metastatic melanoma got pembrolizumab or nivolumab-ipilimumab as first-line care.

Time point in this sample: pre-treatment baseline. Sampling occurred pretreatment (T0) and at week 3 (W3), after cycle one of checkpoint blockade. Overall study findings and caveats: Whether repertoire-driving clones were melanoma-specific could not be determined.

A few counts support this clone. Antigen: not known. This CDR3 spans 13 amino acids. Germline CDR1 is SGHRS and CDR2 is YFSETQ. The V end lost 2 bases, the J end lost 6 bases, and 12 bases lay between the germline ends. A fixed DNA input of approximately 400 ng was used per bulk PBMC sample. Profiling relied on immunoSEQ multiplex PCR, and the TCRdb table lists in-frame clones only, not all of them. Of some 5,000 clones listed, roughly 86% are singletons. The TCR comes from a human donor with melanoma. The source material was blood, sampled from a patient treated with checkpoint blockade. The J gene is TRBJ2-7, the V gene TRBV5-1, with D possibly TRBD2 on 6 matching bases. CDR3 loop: CASSLRESGEQYF. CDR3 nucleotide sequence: TGCGCCAGCAGCTTACGGGAGTCCGGCGAGCAGTACTTC.